This record concerns one T cell receptor (beta chain) sequence. This record comes from a study of blood T cell repertoires in COVID-19. On the study more broadly: PBMCs, B-cell-depleted T cells, or T cells provided the cDNA or gDNA that made up the material.

The V gene's germline CDR1 is SGHTA and CDR2 FQGNSA. The CDR3 runs to 15 residues. V was shortened by 8 bases and J by 0 bases, with 16 bases between the two germline ends. Assay: immunoSEQ multiplex PCR; the TCRdb copy retains only in-frame clones and omits some. This table has some 220,000 clones, approximately 83% appearing once. The sequence was collected from a woman in her 30s with COVID-19, enrolled during active disease. This sequence joins TRBV7-2 and TRBJ1-1; possibly TRBD1 for D (6 bases). The sample comprised peripheral blood. The CDR3 loop reads CASSREQGMNTEAFF. CDR3 sequence (DNA): TGTGCCAGCTCGAGAGAACAGGGCATGAACACTGAAGCTTTCTTT.